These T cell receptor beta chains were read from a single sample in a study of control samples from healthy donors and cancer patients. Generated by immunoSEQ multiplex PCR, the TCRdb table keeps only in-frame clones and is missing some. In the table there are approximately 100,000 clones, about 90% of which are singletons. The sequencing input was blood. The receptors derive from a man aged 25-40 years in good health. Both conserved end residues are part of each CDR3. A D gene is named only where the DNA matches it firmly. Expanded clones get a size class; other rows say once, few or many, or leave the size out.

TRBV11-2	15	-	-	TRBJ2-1	CASRFPGLATNEQFF	TGTGCCAGCAGATTCCCGGGACTGGCGACCAATGAGCAGTTCTTC
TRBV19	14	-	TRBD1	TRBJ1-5	CASRPTGANQPQHF	TGTGCCAGCCGACCTACAGGGGCCAATCAGCCCCAGCATTTT
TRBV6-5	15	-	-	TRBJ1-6	CAATTTDSYNSPLHF	TGTGCCGCCACCACCACAGATTCCTATAATTCACCCCTCCACTTT
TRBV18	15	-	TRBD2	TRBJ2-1	CASSPRLADNNEQFF	TGTGCCAGCTCACCCCGACTAGCGGACAACAATGAGCAGTTCTTC
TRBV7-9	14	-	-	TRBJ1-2	CASSPPGRDYGYTF	TGTGCCAGCAGCCCACCGGGACGGGACTATGGCTACACCTTC
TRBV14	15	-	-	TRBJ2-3	CASSLVQGWADTQYF	TGTGCCAGCAGCCTTGTACAGGGCTGGGCAGATACGCAGTATTTT
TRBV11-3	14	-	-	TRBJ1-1	CASSQGTANTEAFF	TGTGCCAGCAGCCAAGGGACTGCGAACACTGAAGCTTTCTTT
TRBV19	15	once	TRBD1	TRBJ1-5	CAGGQGPYSNQPQHF	TGTGCCGGGGGACAGGGCCCCTATAGCAATCAGCCCCAGCATTTT
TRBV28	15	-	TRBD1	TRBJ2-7	CASSTAGTGGLEQYF	TGTGCCAGCAGTACCGCCGGGACAGGGGGCCTCGAGCAGTACTTC
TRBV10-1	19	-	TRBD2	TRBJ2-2	CASSDIRTSGRAFTGELFF	TGCGCCAGCAGTGATATCCGGACTAGCGGGAGGGCCTTCACCGGGGAGCTGTTTTTT
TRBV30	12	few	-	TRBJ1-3	CAWGKFGNTIYF	TGTGCCTGGGGGAAGTTTGGAAACACCATATATTTT
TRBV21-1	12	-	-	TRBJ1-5	CASSNTERPQHF	TGTGCCAGCAGCAATACGGAACGGCCCCAGCATTTT
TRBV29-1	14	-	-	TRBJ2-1	CSVGPDRTYNEQFF	TGCAGCGTTGGCCCCGACAGGACCTACAATGAGCAGTTCTTC
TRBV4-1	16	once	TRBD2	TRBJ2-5	CASSQGPAGVRETQYF	TGCGCCAGCAGCCAAGGTCCAGCGGGAGTGCGAGAGACCCAGTACTTC
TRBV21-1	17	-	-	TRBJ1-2	CASSNRSPTGTNYGYTF	TGTGCCAGCAGCAATAGGTCCCCGACGGGTACTAACTATGGCTACACCTTC
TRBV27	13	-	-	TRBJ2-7	CASSFQRTYEQYF	TGTGCCAGCAGTTTTCAGAGAACCTACGAGCAGTACTTC
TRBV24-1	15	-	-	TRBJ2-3	CATSDLGPGRDTQYF	TGTGCCACCAGTGATTTGGGGCCGGGCCGAGATACGCAGTATTTT
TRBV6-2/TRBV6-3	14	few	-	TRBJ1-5	CASSPPWAGQPQHF	TGTGCCAGCAGCCCGCCCTGGGCAGGGCAGCCCCAGCATTTT
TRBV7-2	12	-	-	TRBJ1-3	CASSFDGNTIYF	TGTGCCAGCAGCTTTGATGGAAACACCATATATTTT
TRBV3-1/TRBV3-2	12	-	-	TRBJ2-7	CASSQDRYEQYF	TGTGCCAGCAGCCAAGATAGATACGAGCAGTACTTC
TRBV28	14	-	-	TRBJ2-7	CASSPTASFYEQYF	TGTGCCAGCAGTCCGACAGCCTCATTCTACGAGCAGTACTTC
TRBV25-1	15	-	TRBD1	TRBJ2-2	CASSEQGVRTGELFF	TGTGCCAGCAGTGAACAGGGGGTTCGCACCGGGGAGCTGTTTTTT
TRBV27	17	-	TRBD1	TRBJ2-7	CASSSSGTDNSRYEQYF	TGTGCCAGCAGTTCCTCCGGGACAGATAACTCCAGGTACGAGCAGTACTTC
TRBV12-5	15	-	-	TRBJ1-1	CASGPADRTNTEAFF	TGTGCTAGTGGTCCTGCCGACAGGACGAACACTGAAGCTTTCTTT
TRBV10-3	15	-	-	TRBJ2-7	CAISVRDTGSYEQYF	TGTGCCATCAGTGTCCGGGACACCGGCTCCTACGAGCAGTACTTC
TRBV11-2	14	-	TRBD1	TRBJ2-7	CASSLPATGGEQYF	TGTGCCAGCAGCTTGCCCGCGACAGGGGGAGAGCAGTACTTC
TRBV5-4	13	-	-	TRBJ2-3	CASSLDREDTQYF	TGTGCCAGCAGCTTAGATAGGGAAGATACGCAGTATTTT
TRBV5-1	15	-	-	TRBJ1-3	CASSLGPGTGNTIYF	TGCGCCAGCAGCTTGGGACCGGGGACTGGAAACACCATATATTTT
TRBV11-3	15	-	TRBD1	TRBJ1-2	CASSKTGTGFYGYTF	TGTGCCAGCAGCAAGACCGGGACAGGGTTTTATGGCTACACCTTC
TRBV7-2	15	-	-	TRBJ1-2	CASTLTSLNREGYTF	TGTGCCAGCACCTTAACCTCATTAAACAGGGAAGGCTACACCTTC
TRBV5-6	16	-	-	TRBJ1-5	CASSLGGRVGNQPQHF	TGTGCCAGCAGCTTGGGGGGCAGGGTGGGCAATCAGCCCCAGCATTTT
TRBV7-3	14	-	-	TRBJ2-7	CASSLTGSSYEQYF	TGTGCCAGCAGCCTGACAGGTAGCTCCTACGAGCAGTACTTC
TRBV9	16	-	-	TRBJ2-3	CASSVGGAGHTDTQYF	TGTGCCAGCAGCGTAGGGGGAGCGGGCCACACAGATACGCAGTATTTT
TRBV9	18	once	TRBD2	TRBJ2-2	CASTDEAGGLTNTGELFF	TGTGCCAGCACCGATGAAGCGGGAGGGTTGACGAACACCGGGGAGCTGTTTTTT
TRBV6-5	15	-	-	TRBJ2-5	CASSNRSGTGLAQYF	TGTGCCAGCAGCAACAGGAGTGGCACGGGGTTGGCCCAGTACTTC
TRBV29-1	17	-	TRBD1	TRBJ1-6	CSVAGTGGFKGSSPLHF	TGCAGCGTCGCCGGGACAGGGGGTTTTAAGGGATCTTCACCCCTCCACTTT
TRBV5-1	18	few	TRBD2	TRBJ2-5	CASRSNTVAGGTGETQYF	TGCGCCAGCAGATCGAATACGGTAGCGGGAGGTACGGGAGAGACCCAGTACTTC
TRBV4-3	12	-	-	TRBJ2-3	CASSQTGDTQYF	TGCGCCAGCAGCCAGACAGGTGATACGCAGTATTTT
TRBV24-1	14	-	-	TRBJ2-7	CATSDPSESYEQYF	TGTGCCACCAGTGATCCCTCCGAGAGCTACGAGCAGTACTTC
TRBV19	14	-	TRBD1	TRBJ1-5	CASSIDRQGVPQHF	TGTGCCAGTAGTATAGACCGGCAGGGGGTGCCCCAGCATTTT